This entry lists 30 T cell receptor beta chains sequenced from one sample in a study of Graves' ophthalmopathy and Graves' hyperthyroidism. Transcripts of RNA were the source for amplifying TCR beta CDR3 regions. Investigators did first-round RT-PCR with HTBI primers, then second-round multiplex PCR. Using its own MiXCR run on the multiplex PCR reads, TCRdb lists one record per CDR3 protein. This sample has 900,000 to 1,200,000 distinct CDR3 sequences, with 35% to 45% found just once. The sequencing input was peripheral blood or thyroid tissue (not recorded which). The receptors stem from an adult man with Graves' hyperthyroidism.

In regard to this clonotype: A much larger clone is a single base away; this may be a read error. The chain links TRBV2 to TRBJ2-7; possibly TRBD2 for D (6 bases). Deletions cut 11 bases from V and 2 bases from J, with 13 bases between. The CDR3 is 12 amino acids. Germline CDR1 SNHLY, CDR2 FYNNEI. In nucleotides, the CDR3 is TGTGCCGGGCGGGACGACCCCTACGAGCAGTACTTC. It specifies CAGRDDPYEQYF.

The rearrangement joins TRBV10-3 to TRBJ1-1, with 10 bases lining up with TRBD1. Germline-derived CDR1 and CDR2 are ENHRY and SYGVKD. With 6 bases clipped from V and 0 bases from J, the junction kept 1 base outside the gene matches. The CDR3 has 14 residues. CDR3 residues: CAIRGQGMNTEAFF. CDR3 DNA: TGTGCCATCAGGGGACAGGGGATGAACACTGAAGCTTTCTTT.

This clonotype was counted a single time. The chain recombines TRBV2 with TRBJ1-5, with D tentatively TRBD1 (6 bases). Germline V gene lookup returns CDR1 SNHLY and CDR2 FYNNEI. The V end lost 7 bases, the J end lost 8 bases, and 18 bases lay between the germline ends. There are 14 residues in the CDR3. The CDR3 coding sequence is TGTGCCAGCAAGGAGGACGGGGGGCTTGAGCCCCAGCATTTT. This codes for CASKEDGGLEPQHF.

The chain has TRBV7-9 and TRBJ2-7, with D tentatively TRBD1 (6 bases). V lost 5 bases and J 5 bases, leaving 13 bases between the germline ends. Germline V CDR1 and CDR2: SEHNR, FQNEAQ (reference sequence). This CDR3 is 13 amino acids long. As DNA, the CDR3 is TGTGCCAGCAGCCCCACAGGGCAGGACGAGCAGTACTTC. As protein: CASSPTGQDEQYF. Full variable domain (outside the CDR3, taken from reference TRBV7-9 and TRBJ2-7): DTGVSQNPRHKITKRGQNVTFRCDPISEHNRLYWYRQTLGQGPEFLTYFQNEAQLEKSRLLSDRFSAERPKGSFSTLEIQRTEQGDSAMYLCASSPTGQDEQYFGPGTRLTVT.

In its sample, this clonotype was seen a few times. The chain is built from TRBV4-1 and TRBJ1-2; D unresolved. The V gene's germline CDR1 is MGHRA and CDR2 YSYEKL. Trimming cost V 3 bases and J 8 bases, with 19 bases left between them. This CDR3 has 15 amino acids. The CDR3 DNA is TGCGCCAGCAGCCATGAATCCGGGCCCCCGAGGGGCTACACCTTC. It specifies CASSHESGPPRGYTF.

V gene TRBV29-1 combines with J gene TRBJ2-4, with 9 bases aligning to TRBD2. The germline V gene encodes CDR1 SQVTM and CDR2 ANQGSEA. The CDR3 totals 12 residues. V was pared by 6 bases and J by 6 bases, with 3 bases of the junction left unmatched. CDR3 DNA sequence: TGCAGCGTCTATAGCGGGAGAAACATTCAGTACTTC. Translating it yields CSVYSGRNIQYF.

This clonotype has at least ten counts. The chain is built from TRBV7-8 and TRBJ1-1, with D unresolved. Germline CDR1 is SGHVS and CDR2 is FQNEAQ. V dropped 1 base and J dropped 4 bases, with 10 bases sitting between them. This CDR3 is 14 amino acids long. The CDR3 sequence: CASSLVPGGTEAFF. CDR3 coding DNA: TGTGCCAGCAGCTTAGTTCCGGGAGGCACTGAAGCTTTCTTT.

This clonotype has only a few counts. The gene calls are TRBV11-2 and TRBJ2-7, with 7 bases lining up with TRBD2. Germline CDR1 is SGHAT and CDR2 is FQNNGV. The V segment lost 1 base and the J segment 4 bases; nucleotides outside the gene matches: 13. CDR3 length equals 17 residues. The CDR3 reads CASSLGPPGLPAYEQYF. In DNA form, the CDR3 reads TGTGCCAGCAGCTTAGGCCCTCCGGGACTACCGGCTTACGAGCAGTACTTC.

CDR3 region: CASGSRGNEQFF. DNA for the CDR3: TGTGCTAGTGGTTCCCGGGGGAATGAGCAGTTCTTC. The chain carries TRBV12-5 and TRBJ1-2; D is possibly TRBD2 (6 bases). The J call may be mistaken, given a closer DNA end match to TRBJ2-1. Germline V gene data show CDR1 as LGHNT and CDR2 as FRNRAP. The CDR3 is made up of 12 amino acids.

A note on this clonotype: The junction departs from the called germline gene at one end, perhaps through a read error. The V gene is TRBV25-1, the J gene TRBJ2-6; 8 nucleotides align to TRBD1. The CDR3 contains 13 residues. Per germline, CDR1 MGHDK and CDR2 SYGVNS. The CDR3 bases are TGTGCCAGCAGTGCTACAGGGGGCAACGTCCTGACTTTC. Protein sequence: CASSATGGNVLTF.

This chain joins TRBV10-2 and TRBJ2-7; D is possibly TRBD1 (5 bases). Germline CDR1 and CDR2: WSHSY and SAAADI. The CDR3 spans 15 residues. V was pared by 4 bases and J by 6 bases, with 19 bases between. CDR3 region: CASSASSLGVSEQYF. CDR3 sequence (DNA): TGCGCCAGCAGTGCCAGCAGTTTAGGGGTAAGCGAGCAGTACTTC.

The rearrangement uses TRBV27 and TRBJ1-1; 7 bases match TRBD1. CDR1 MNHEY and CDR2 SMNVEV come from the germline V gene (reference sequence). CDR3 size: 14 residues. V lost 5 bases, J lost 4 bases, and 7 bases stayed unmatched. The CDR3 protein is CASSVKAGGTEAFF. The CDR3 coding sequence is TGTGCCAGCAGTGTAAAAGCAGGGGGCACTGAAGCTTTCTTT.

Concerning this clonotype itself: One end of the junction varies from germline; a read error may be responsible. CDR3 DNA sequence: TGCGCCAGCAGCCAAGATCGCCAAGGGGCTGGAAACACCATATATTTT. It yields the protein CASSQDRQGAGNTIYF. The chain couples TRBV14 to TRBJ1-3, with D possibly TRBD1 on 5 matching bases. This CDR3 comprises 16 residues. Germline lookup yields CDR1 SGHDN and CDR2 FVKESK.

This clonotype has just one count. This chain uses TRBV7-6 with TRBJ2-5; TRBD1 matches at 7 bases. From germline, CDR1 is SGHVS and CDR2 FNYEAQ. The trim removed 1 base at V and 4 bases at J, leaving 6 bases unmatched. CDR3 length equals 15 residues. CDR3 protein: CASSLGRTGLETQYF. The DNA for the CDR3 is TGTGCCAGCAGCTTAGGACGGACAGGACTAGAGACCCAGTACTTC.

This clonotype has at least ten counts. V usage is TRBV2 and J usage is TRBJ2-7, with TRBD1 identical over 9 bases. CDR1 and CDR2 from the germline V gene are SNHLY and FYNNEI. The CDR3 totals 14 residues. V trimming: 5 bases; J trimming: 6 bases; junction bases outside the gene matches: 8. The CDR3 coding sequence is TGTGCCAGCAGTTTCGGACAGGGGCGTCGCGAGCAGTACTTC. Translation gives CASSFGQGRREQYF.

This clonotype has at least ten counts. The rearrangement links TRBV6-1 to TRBJ1-5; maybe TRBD1 (6 bases). The CDR3 runs to 13 residues. Trimming pared 6 bases from V and 5 bases from J, leaving 11 bases between. Germline values: CDR1 MNHNS, CDR2 SASEGT. The CDR3 bases are TGTGCCAGCAGGAACAGGGACGATCAGCCCCAGCATTTT. Encoded protein: CASRNRDDQPQHF.

Ten or more counts support this clonotype. The chain combines TRBV7-8 with TRBJ1-1; the D gene is possibly TRBD1 (6 bases). CDR3 length equals 13 residues. Trimming cost V 2 bases and J 3 bases, with 7 bases left between them. Germline V gene sequence: CDR1 SGHVS, CDR2 FQNEAQ. The CDR3 sequence is CASSLRGYTEAFF. CDR3 bases: TGTGCCAGCAGCTTAAGGGGGTACACTGAAGCTTTCTTT.

In its sample, this clonotype was seen a few times. This chain joins TRBV11-2 and TRBJ2-7, with a weak D call TRBD1 (6 bases). Deletions cut 7 bases from V and 0 bases from J, with 13 bases between. CDR3 length: 14 amino acids. CDR1 is SGHAT, CDR2 FQNNGV, per germline. This chain's CDR3 is CASTRLGASYEQYF. For the CDR3, the DNA is TGTGCCAGCACCCGTCTGGGGGCCTCCTACGAGCAGTACTTC.

This clonotype has at least ten counts. The J gene is TRBJ1-3, the V gene TRBV19, with D uncertain. This CDR3 spans 16 amino acids. Germline CDR1 is LNHDA and CDR2 is SQIVND (reference sequence). V was trimmed by 3 bases and J by 0 bases, leaving 12 bases between them. The CDR3 sequence: CASSIARLSSGNTIYF. CDR3 nucleotides: TGTGCCAGTAGTATTGCAAGACTCAGCTCTGGAAACACCATATATTTT.

This chain connects TRBV7-4 to TRBJ2-5, with D tentatively TRBD2 (6 bases). The germline gives CDR1 SGHVT, CDR2 SQSDAQ. V was cut by 5 bases and J by 5 bases, with 15 bases left in between. The CDR3 totals 14 residues. CDR3 sequence reads: CASSQDLEGETQYF. The CDR3 DNA is TGTGCCAGCAGCCAAGATCTGGAGGGGGAGACCCAGTACTTC.

In this sample, this clonotype turned up many times. V gene TRBV19 combines with J gene TRBJ2-7; D remains ambiguous. V was clipped by 5 bases and J by 5 bases, with 7 bases between them. Germline assignment: CDR1 LNHDA and CDR2 SQIVND (reference sequence). The length of the CDR3 is 11 residues. The CDR3 DNA sequence: TGTGCCAGTAGTTCTCAGAACGAGCAGTACTTC. Translated: CASSSQNEQYF. The variable domain in full, completed from reference TRBV19 and TRBJ2-7, reads DGGITQSPKYLFRKEGQNVTLSCEQNLNHDAMYWYRQDPGQGLRLIYYSQIVNDFQKGDIAEGYSVSREKKESFPLTVTSAQKNPTAFYLCASSSQNEQYFGPGTRLTVT.

This clonotype came up many times. This chain uses TRBV29-1 with TRBJ1-1; D is unresolved. This CDR3 contains 10 residues. The germline V gene has CDR1 SQVTM and CDR2 ANQGSEA. V lost 4 bases and J lost 3, with 3 bases in between. As DNA, the CDR3 is TGCAGCGTTGCAGACACTGAAGCTTTCTTT. Translating it yields CSVADTEAFF.

The rearrangement links TRBV28 to TRBJ1-5; tentatively, D is TRBD1 (5 bases). The germline V gene has CDR1 MDHEN and CDR2 SYDVKM. This CDR3 is 14 amino acids long. V lost 5 bases and J 6 bases, leaving 14 bases between the germline ends. The CDR3 spells CASSEHPGRQPQHF. The CDR3 coding sequence is TGTGCCAGCAGTGAACACCCGGGACGTCAGCCCCAGCATTTT.

The chain is built from TRBV6-5 and TRBJ1-2; TRBD1 is a possible D gene (6 bases). With 5 bases removed from V and 8 bases from J, the gap between germline ends came to 15 bases. CDR1 is MNHEY and CDR2 is SVGAGI in the germline V gene. This CDR3 region has 13 residues. The CDR3 loop reads CASSGTRTEGYTF. The CDR3 DNA reads TGTGCCAGCAGTGGGACACGGACGGAGGGCTACACCTTC.

This clonotype was counted at least ten times. The chain couples TRBV5-6 to TRBJ1-6, with 7 positions matching TRBD1. Germline loops: CDR1 SGHDT, CDR2 YYEEEE. V trimming: 4 bases; J trimming: 4 bases; junction bases outside the gene matches: 2. The CDR3 covers 14 residues. The CDR3 region is CASSQGQYNSPLHF. The CDR3 region has the DNA TGTGCCAGCAGCCAGGGACAGTATAATTCACCCCTCCACTTT.

In this sample, this clonotype turned up many times. A much larger clone lies one base from this, so it may be a read error. J is TRBJ2-7 and V is TRBV15; TRBD1 matches 9 bases. Germline V CDR1 and CDR2: LNHNV, YYDKDF (reference sequence). Trimming took 4 bases from V and 5 from J; bases not matched to a gene: 6. The CDR3 length is 14 residues. CDR3 nucleotide sequence: TGTGCCACCAGCAAAGGCGGACAGGGGAACGAGCAGTACTTC. This encodes CATSKGGQGNEQYF.

The chain joins TRBV7-3 to TRBJ2-3; D gene ambiguous. The V gene lost 5 bases and the J gene lost 1 base, with 13 bases spanning the gap. Germline assignment: CDR1 SGHTA and CDR2 FQGTGA. The CDR3 sequence is 15 residues long. CDR3 nucleotide sequence: TGTGCCAGCAGCCCGACCTTGGTGGGCACAGATACGCAGTATTTT. The encoded protein is CASSPTLVGTDTQYF.

The chain employs TRBV7-2 and TRBJ2-7; the D is unclear. This CDR3 has 13 amino acids. Germline assignment: CDR1 SGHTA and CDR2 FQGNSA. V lost 5 bases and J 5 bases, leaving 13 bases between the germline ends. CDR3 DNA sequence: TGTGCCAGCAGCCAAGTTCCGGACCACGAGCAGTACTTC. Translated, it gives CASSQVPDHEQYF.

V is TRBV12-3 or TRBV12-4 and J is TRBJ2-3; D gene unclear. V was pared by 4 bases and J by 4 bases, with 6 bases between. This CDR3 comprises 12 residues. For the CDR3, the DNA is TGTGCCAGCAGTTGGACGGCAGATACGCAGTATTTT. Translated, it gives CASSWTADTQYF.

The chain carries TRBV20-1 and TRBJ2-7; D is uncertain. The CDR3 is 12 amino acids. Germline V lookup: CDR1 DFQATT, CDR2 SNEGSKA (reference sequence). With 3 bases removed from V and 0 bases from J, the gap between germline ends came to 6 bases. The CDR3 DNA follows: TGCAGTGCTAGTCTCCACTCCTACGAGCAGTACTTC. The encoded protein is CSASLHSYEQYF.